This T cell receptor (beta chain) was sequenced in a study of cytomegalovirus exposure and HLA in healthy donors. Study-wide points: As a later analysis showed, several of the most significant clusters appeared to be linked to common viral pathogens. One variant, a missense change in DCLRE1C, was linked in a later analysis to TCR beta V- and J-gene trimming. Analyses of presence and absence presupposed an approximately uniform sequencing depth across donors. In the analysis, some V segments, TRBV6-2 and TRBV6-3 included, were excluded as indistinguishable.

Use of 60 Vbeta and 13 Jbeta primers characterized the PCR. Measured with immunoSEQ multiplex PCR; TCRdb has only the in-frame clones, and not every one. The sample carries some 120,000 clones, 70% to 80% recorded once. The CDR3 totals 17 residues. Germline CDR1 reads SGDLS; CDR2 reads YYNGEE. V shed 4 bases and J 2 bases; nucleotides not matched to a gene: 14. This clone has a single count. Its antigen is not known. This chain links TRBV9 with TRBJ2-5; 7 positions match TRBD2. The sequence was collected from a man between 18 and 29 years old in good health and CMV-seronegative. Sequencing used PBMCs. CDR3 sequence: CASSPQALAVGQETQYF. The CDR3 nucleotides are TGTGCCAGCAGCCCCCAGGCGCTAGCGGTAGGTCAAGAGACCCAGTACTTC.